The rows below give T cell receptor beta chains drawn from one sample of a study of vaccination and CD4 T cells after COVID-19. No antigen has been identified for these receptors. MiXCR, applied by TCRdb to the PCR reads, yields one record per CDR3 protein. Of 6,500 to 9,000 distinct CDR3 sequences listed, 20% to 25% are singletons. Sequenced material: CD4+ T cells from blood, cultured in vitro, taken after SARS-CoV-2 vaccination. The receptors come from a human donor who had recovered from COVID-19. CDR3s include the opening cysteine and the closing phenylalanine or tryptophan. Fields, in order: clone size, J gene, V gene, D gene, CDR3 length, CDR3 DNA, CDR3 protein. D genes are given only for firm matches. Only some rows state a clone size, as once, few, many or a class for expanded clones.

size: medium-sized
J: TRBJ2-6
V: TRBV6-4
D: -
length: 13
DNA: TGTGCCAGCAGTGACTCTGGGGCCAACGTCCTGACTTTC
CDR3: CASSDSGANVLTF

size: medium-sized
J: TRBJ2-1
V: TRBV20-1
D: TRBD2
length: 14
DNA: TGCAGTGCTAGAGGCGCTAGCGGGAGGAATGAGCAGTTCTTC
CDR3: CSARGASGRNEQFF

size: few
J: TRBJ1-2
V: TRBV19
D: TRBD1
length: 13
DNA: TGTGCCAGTAGTACGACAGGGAACTATGGCTACACCTTC
CDR3: CASSTTGNYGYTF

size: medium-sized
J: TRBJ2-7
V: TRBV6-1
D: -
length: 15
DNA: TGTGCCAGCAGCGGTGGGTGGCGCAGGGGCTACGAGCAGTACTTC
CDR3: CASSGGWRRGYEQYF

size: few
J: TRBJ2-5
V: TRBV5-4
D: TRBD2
length: 15
DNA: TGTGCCAGCAGCACGGGGACTAGCGGGAGGGAGACCCAGTACTTC
CDR3: CASSTGTSGRETQYF

size: -
J: TRBJ2-7
V: TRBV25-1
D: -
length: 13
DNA: TGTGCCAGCGAGATGACGGGTTCCTACGAGCAGTACTTC
CDR3: CASEMTGSYEQYF

size: few
J: TRBJ1-5
V: TRBV28
D: TRBD1
length: 16
DNA: TGTGCCAGCAGCCGGGGACAGGGGGGATTAAATCAGCCCCAGCATTTT
CDR3: CASSRGQGGLNQPQHF

size: few
J: TRBJ1-5
V: TRBV6-1
D: -
length: 13
DNA: TGTGCCAGCAGTGAAGACGGAAATCGACCCCAGCATTTT
CDR3: CASSEDGNRPQHF

size: -
J: TRBJ2-3
V: TRBV6-1
D: -
length: 13
DNA: TGTGCCAGCAGTCGACTCAGCACAGATACGCAGTATTTT
CDR3: CASSRLSTDTQYF

size: -
J: TRBJ1-1
V: TRBV7-3
D: -
length: 13
DNA: TGTGCCAGCAGCCCGAACATGAACACTGAAGCTTTCTTT
CDR3: CASSPNMNTEAFF

size: medium-sized
J: TRBJ2-7
V: TRBV20-1
D: TRBD1
length: 14
DNA: TGCAGTGCTAGGGTGGGGACAGGGGATCACGAGCAGTACTTC
CDR3: CSARVGTGDHEQYF

size: medium-sized
J: TRBJ2-7
V: TRBV7-2
D: -
length: 13
DNA: TGTGCCAGCAGCTTAGCTTTCGGGTACGAGCAGTACTTC
CDR3: CASSLAFGYEQYF

size: -
J: TRBJ2-7
V: TRBV28
D: -
length: 14
DNA: TGTGCCAGCAGTTCCGGGGGATTGTCCTACGAGCAGTACTTC
CDR3: CASSSGGLSYEQYF

size: -
J: TRBJ2-1
V: TRBV7-3
D: -
length: 17
DNA: TGTGCCAGCAGCTCTACAATTCAGGGGGGACCCTACAATGAGCAGTTCTTC
CDR3: CASSSTIQGGPYNEQFF

size: medium-sized
J: TRBJ1-6
V: TRBV6-1
D: TRBD1
length: 14
DNA: TGTGCCAGCAGCACCGGGACAGGGGGGTCACCCCTCCACTTT
CDR3: CASSTGTGGSPLHF

size: medium-sized
J: TRBJ1-5
V: TRBV28
D: TRBD1
length: 14
DNA: TGTGCCAGCAGTGAGGACAGGGACGGGTGGTCCCAGCATTTT
CDR3: CASSEDRDGWSQHF

size: few
J: TRBJ2-1
V: TRBV28
D: TRBD2
length: 18
DNA: TGTGCCAGCAGAGCCGGGACTAGCGTTCACTTCTATTACAATGAGCAGTTCTTC
CDR3: CASRAGTSVHFYYNEQFF

size: medium-sized
J: TRBJ1-2
V: TRBV20-1
D: -
length: 14
DNA: TGCAGTGCGCGGATGACCGACGTAAACTATGGCTACACCTTC
CDR3: CSARMTDVNYGYTF

size: -
J: TRBJ2-7
V: TRBV6-1
D: -
length: 15
DNA: TGTGCCAGCCGAAACGATGCAGGGAGCTCCTACGAGCAGTACTTC
CDR3: CASRNDAGSSYEQYF

size: few
J: TRBJ2-7
V: TRBV21-1
D: -
length: 15
DNA: TGTGCCAGCAGCACACCTAACTGTGCCCGGGGCGAGCAGTACTTC
CDR3: CASSTPNCARGEQYF

size: medium-sized
J: TRBJ1-2
V: TRBV27
D: TRBD1
length: 15
DNA: TGTGCCAGCAGTCCATTCCGGGACAGGGACTATGGCTACACCTTC
CDR3: CASSPFRDRDYGYTF

size: few
J: TRBJ2-7
V: TRBV27
D: TRBD1
length: 13
DNA: TGTGCCAGCTCCCAGTCTTCACGACAGGGATCAATCTTC
CDR3: CASSQSSRQGSIF

size: -
J: TRBJ1-2
V: TRBV9
D: TRBD1
length: 14
DNA: TGTGCCAGCAGCGGTCAGGGGGCTGGCTATGGCTACACCTTC
CDR3: CASSGQGAGYGYTF

size: once
J: TRBJ1-1
V: TRBV11-3
D: TRBD1
length: 14
DNA: TGTGCCAGCAGCCCAGGGGGGGCTAACGCTGAAGCTTTCTTT
CDR3: CASSPGGANAEAFF

size: medium-sized
J: TRBJ2-7
V: TRBV6-5
D: -
length: 14
DNA: TGTGCCAGCAGTTCGCCATATAGGGATTACGAGCAGTACTTC
CDR3: CASSSPYRDYEQYF

size: -
J: TRBJ1-5
V: TRBV10-2
D: -
length: 13
DNA: TGCGCCAGCAGTGAACTGCTCCGAGGACCCCAGCATTTT
CDR3: CASSELLRGPQHF

size: medium-sized
J: TRBJ2-5
V: TRBV19
D: -
length: 13
DNA: TGTGCCAGTAGTATGAGGAGGGATGAGACCCAGTACTTC
CDR3: CASSMRRDETQYF

size: medium-sized
J: TRBJ2-5
V: TRBV28
D: -
length: 15
DNA: TGTGCCAGCAGCTCCCAACCACCTCCTCAAGAGACCCAGTACTTC
CDR3: CASSSQPPPQETQYF

size: few
J: TRBJ2-7
V: TRBV2
D: -
length: 13
DNA: TGTGCCAGCAGTTTCCCTATCTCCTACGAGCAGTACTTC
CDR3: CASSFPISYEQYF

size: medium-sized
J: TRBJ1-2
V: TRBV7-2
D: -
length: 12
DNA: TGTGCCAGCAGCTCAACAGGGTTTGGCTACACCTTC
CDR3: CASSSTGFGYTF

size: few
J: TRBJ2-1
V: TRBV6-1
D: TRBD1
length: 15
DNA: TGTGCCAGCAGTGAAGCAGGGACAGGGGTCAATGAGCAGTTCTTC
CDR3: CASSEAGTGVNEQFF

size: -
J: TRBJ1-1
V: TRBV5-1
D: -
length: 12
DNA: TGCGCCAGCAGGAACTCGAACACTGAAGCTTTCTTT
CDR3: CASRNSNTEAFF

size: -
J: TRBJ2-1
V: TRBV7-6
D: TRBD2
length: 17
DNA: TGTGCCAGCAGCTTAGGTCCCCCGGGAGGCTCCCAAAATGAGCAGTTCTTC
CDR3: CASSLGPPGGSQNEQFF

size: medium-sized
J: TRBJ1-2
V: TRBV27
D: TRBD1
length: 15
DNA: TGTGCCAGCAGTTTAGACCGGGACAGGGCCTATGGCTACACCTTC
CDR3: CASSLDRDRAYGYTF

size: medium-sized
J: TRBJ2-5
V: TRBV24-1
D: -
length: 15
DNA: TGTGCCACCAGTGACACCCGCGGGGAAGGGGGGGCCCAGTACTTC
CDR3: CATSDTRGEGGAQYF

size: medium-sized
J: TRBJ2-5
V: TRBV10-1
D: -
length: 17
DNA: TGCGCCAGCAGTGAGTCTCGTTGGGGGACGCCCCAAGAGACCCAGTACTTC
CDR3: CASSESRWGTPQETQYF

size: few
J: TRBJ2-1
V: TRBV11-3
D: TRBD1
length: 15
DNA: TGTGCCAGCAGCTCGGGGACAGGGGGTATGGGTGAGCAGTTCTTC
CDR3: CASSSGTGGMGEQFF

size: few
J: TRBJ2-7
V: TRBV5-1
D: -
length: 14
DNA: TGCGCCAGCAGCTCGCGTCTGGAGGGGGCCGAGCAGTACTTC
CDR3: CASSSRLEGAEQYF

size: large
J: TRBJ1-5
V: TRBV18
D: -
length: 14
DNA: TGTGCCAGCTCAGGACGCCCCCGGGATCAGCCCCAGCATTTT
CDR3: CASSGRPRDQPQHF

size: few
J: TRBJ1-1
V: TRBV19
D: -
length: 13
DNA: TGTGCCAGTAGTATAGGACGGAACACTGAAGCTTTCTTT
CDR3: CASSIGRNTEAFF

size: few
J: TRBJ2-3
V: TRBV6-1
D: TRBD2
length: 14
DNA: TGTGCCAGCCAGACTAGCGGGGAAACAGATACGCAGTATTTT
CDR3: CASQTSGETDTQYF

size: few
J: TRBJ2-1
V: TRBV27
D: TRBD2
length: 15
DNA: TGTGCCAGCAGTCGTGGACTAGCAGCCTACAATGAGCAGTTCTTC
CDR3: CASSRGLAAYNEQFF

size: -
J: TRBJ2-1
V: TRBV20-1
D: -
length: 14
DNA: TGCAGTGCTAGAGCCCAGCGGGTATACAATGAGCAGTTCTTC
CDR3: CSARAQRVYNEQFF

size: -
J: TRBJ2-5
V: TRBV2
D: TRBD2
length: 15
DNA: TGTGCCAGCAGTGCGACTAGCGGGGGGGCAGAGACCCAGTACTTC
CDR3: CASSATSGGAETQYF

size: medium-sized
J: TRBJ1-1
V: TRBV27
D: -
length: 9
DNA: TGTGCCGGCATGCATGAAGCTTTCTTT
CDR3: CAGMHEAFF

size: few
J: TRBJ2-7
V: TRBV19
D: TRBD2
length: 15
DNA: TGTGCCAGTAGTCCTTCCACTAGCGCAGCCTACGAGCAGTACTTC
CDR3: CASSPSTSAAYEQYF

size: once
J: TRBJ1-2
V: TRBV5-4
D: -
length: 13
DNA: TGTGCCAGCAGCTTGGGACAGTTCTATGGCTACACCTTC
CDR3: CASSLGQFYGYTF

size: medium-sized
J: TRBJ2-7
V: TRBV6-1
D: -
length: 11
DNA: TGTGCCAGCAACCTAGGGGCTAAGCAGTACTTC
CDR3: CASNLGAKQYF